One sample yielded the 16 T cell receptor beta chains listed below, sequenced in a study of T cells in localized non-small cell lung cancer. TCRdb keeps only in-frame clones here, not all; method: immunoSEQ multiplex PCR. The sample consists of under 7,000 clones, roughly 86% of them appearing once. This material consisted of peripheral blood, taken before any cancer treatment. These receptors were collected from a male donor aged 60 or over with stage I lung adenocarcinoma.

Here the CDR3 DNA reads TGTGCCAGCAGCATGGACAGCAATCAGCCCCAGCATTTT. Translated: CASSMDSNQPQHF. The V gene is TRBV9, the J gene TRBJ1-5; unclear D gene. V was clipped by 4 bases and J by 1 base, with 6 bases between them. Germline loops: CDR1 SGDLS, CDR2 YYNGEE. There are 13 residues in the CDR3.

The chain combines TRBV5-6 with TRBJ2-7; 8 bases align to TRBD1. The V gene end was trimmed by 4 bases and the J gene end by 3 bases; junction bases not matched to a gene: 6. Germline CDR1 and CDR2: SGHDT and YYEEEE. The CDR3 is 14 amino acids. CDR3 coding DNA: TGTGCCAGCAGCCCGCCCGGACAGGGCTACGAGCAGTACTTC. Translated, it gives CASSPPGQGYEQYF.

The J gene is TRBJ2-3, the V gene TRBV7-9, with TRBD1 as a possible D gene (6 bases). The CDR3 totals 18 residues. Trimming left V 1 base short and J 5 bases short, with 22 bases between. The V gene's germline CDR1 is SEHNR and CDR2 FQNEAQ (reference sequence). The CDR3 sequence is CASSLDNLRAGAKDTQYF. CDR3 bases: TGTGCCAGCAGCTTAGACAATCTAAGGGCAGGGGCCAAAGATACGCAGTATTTT.

The J gene is TRBJ1-2, the V gene TRBV5-6; no firm D call. Deletions cut 1 base from V and 5 bases from J, with 6 bases between. CDR1 is SGHDT, CDR2 YYEEEE, per germline. The CDR3 runs to 12 residues. CDR3 in DNA: TGTGCCAGCAGCTTGACGGAGTATGGCTACACCTTC. This sequence encodes CASSLTEYGYTF.

The CDR3 nucleotides read TGTGCCAGCAGCGCGGACAGCCAGGCCGGAAACACCATATATTTT. This gives the protein CASSADSQAGNTIYF. This chain links TRBV9 with TRBJ1-3; tentative D call: TRBD1 (6 bases). V lost 3 bases and J 4 bases, leaving 14 bases between the germline ends. This CDR3 has 15 amino acids. Germline values: CDR1 SGDLS, CDR2 YYNGEE.

The chain combines TRBV28 with TRBJ2-2, with unresolved D. Germline V lookup: CDR1 MDHEN, CDR2 SYDVKM. This CDR3 comprises 14 residues. Trimming left V 5 bases short and J 0 bases short, with 7 bases between. The CDR3 nucleotides read TGTGCCAGCAGTCTCGGTACGAACACCGGGGAGCTGTTTTTT. Protein product: CASSLGTNTGELFF.

The V gene is TRBV11-2, the J gene TRBJ1-2; no definite D call. Germline lookup yields CDR1 SGHAT and CDR2 FQNNGV. The CDR3 extends over 13 amino acids. Trimming pared 4 bases from V and 6 bases from J, leaving 12 bases between. This chain's CDR3 is CASSSPSLHGYTF. CDR3 bases: TGTGCCAGCAGCTCACCGTCCCTCCATGGCTACACCTTC.

This rearrangement joins TRBV14 to TRBJ2-7; D is possibly TRBD1 or TRBD2 (6 bases each). Germline V CDR1 and CDR2: SGHDN, FVKESK. Trimming left V 0 bases short and J 4 bases short, with 10 bases between. CDR3 size: 14 residues. The CDR3 reads CASSQDGGPYEQYV. The CDR3, as DNA: TGTGCCAGCAGCCAAGATGGGGGGCCTTACGAGCAGTACGTC.

This chain connects TRBV2 to TRBJ1-1; D gene ambiguous. The germline V gene has CDR1 SNHLY and CDR2 FYNNEI. V was cut by 7 bases and J by 6 bases, with 9 bases left in between. The CDR3 runs to 11 residues. The CDR3 sequence is CASTVASEAFF. The CDR3 DNA reads as TGTGCCAGCACCGTGGCGTCTGAAGCTTTCTTT.

This clone was seen once. The chain recombines TRBV19 with TRBJ2-1; possibly TRBD1 or TRBD2 for D (5 bases each). CDR1 is LNHDA, CDR2 SQIVND, per germline (reference sequence). CDR3 length: 12 amino acids. V was clipped by 8 bases and J by 5 bases, with 10 bases between them. The CDR3 here is CASLGDHNEQFF. CDR3 nucleotides: TGTGCCAGTCTGGGGGACCACAATGAGCAGTTCTTC.

The gene calls are TRBV6-1 and TRBJ2-7, with 9 bases aligning to TRBD1. The CDR3 runs to 15 residues. V gave up 6 bases and J gave up 3 bases; unmatched junction bases: 9. CDR1 is MNHNS, CDR2 SASEGT, per germline. Here the CDR3 reads CASRAGTGTIYEQYV. As DNA, the CDR3 is TGTGCCAGCAGGGCCGGGACAGGGACAATCTACGAGCAGTACGTC.

The chain links TRBV2 to TRBJ2-7, with no clear D. CDR3 length: 15 residues. V was trimmed by 1 base and J by 6 bases, leaving 16 bases between them. Germline loops: CDR1 SNHLY, CDR2 FYNNEI. In DNA form, the CDR3 reads TGTGCCAGCAGTGAAGACTTTGCTTTGAGACGCGAGCAGTACTTC. Protein: CASSEDFALRREQYF.

This sequence joins TRBV27 and TRBJ2-3, with 9 nucleotides matching TRBD1. Trimming removed 3 bases from V and 8 bases from J; junction bases left unmatched: 9. Germline values: CDR1 MNHEY, CDR2 SMNVEV (reference sequence). The CDR3 length is 15 residues. CDR3 DNA sequence: TGTGCCAGCAGTTTGCAGGGACAGGGAGTAGGTACGCAGTATTTT. It specifies CASSLQGQGVGTQYF.

This rearrangement joins TRBV27 to TRBJ1-3, with D possibly matching TRBD1 (5 bases). V lost 5 bases and J 0 bases, leaving 11 bases between the germline ends. CDR1 is MNHEY and CDR2 is SMNVEV in the germline V gene (reference sequence). The CDR3 spans 15 residues. Written as DNA, the CDR3 is TGTGCCAGCAGTATGGAGGGGTCCTCTGGAAACACCATATATTTT. This encodes CASSMEGSSGNTIYF.

V usage is TRBV9 and J usage is TRBJ1-4; D unclear. Germline values: CDR1 SGDLS, CDR2 YYNGEE. Trimming removed 3 bases at V and 1 base at J, with 13 bases between. The CDR3 runs to 16 residues. CDR3 sequence: CASSEGLSGTNEKLFF. Written as DNA, the CDR3 is TGTGCCAGCAGCGAAGGCCTCTCGGGAACTAATGAAAAACTGTTTTTT.

The chain employs TRBV6-5 and TRBJ1-2; D is unresolved. The CDR3 runs to 13 residues. Germline loops: CDR1 MNHEY, CDR2 SVGAGI. V lost 4 bases and J 4 bases, leaving 10 bases between the germline ends. The CDR3 reads CASSLSNSYGYTF. The CDR3, as DNA: TGTGCCAGCAGTTTGAGTAATTCCTATGGCTACACCTTC.